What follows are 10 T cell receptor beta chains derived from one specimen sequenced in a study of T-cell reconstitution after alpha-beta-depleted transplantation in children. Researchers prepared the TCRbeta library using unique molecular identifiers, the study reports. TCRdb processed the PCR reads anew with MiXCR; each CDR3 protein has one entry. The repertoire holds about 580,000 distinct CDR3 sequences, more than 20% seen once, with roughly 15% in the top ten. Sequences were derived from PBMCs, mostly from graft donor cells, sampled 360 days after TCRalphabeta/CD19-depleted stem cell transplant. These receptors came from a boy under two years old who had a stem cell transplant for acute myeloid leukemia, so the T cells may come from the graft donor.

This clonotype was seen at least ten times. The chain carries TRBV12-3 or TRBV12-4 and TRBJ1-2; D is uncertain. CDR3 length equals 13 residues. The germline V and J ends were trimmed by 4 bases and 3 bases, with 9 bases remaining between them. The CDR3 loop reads CASSSRRYYGYTF. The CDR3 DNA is TGTGCCAGCAGTTCCCGTCGGTACTATGGCTACACCTTC.

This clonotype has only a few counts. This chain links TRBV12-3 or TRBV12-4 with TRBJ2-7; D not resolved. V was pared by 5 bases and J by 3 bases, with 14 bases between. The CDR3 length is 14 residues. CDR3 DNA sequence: TGTGCCAGCAGTCCTTCCCCCGGCGGCTACGAGCAGTACTTC. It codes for CASSPSPGGYEQYF.

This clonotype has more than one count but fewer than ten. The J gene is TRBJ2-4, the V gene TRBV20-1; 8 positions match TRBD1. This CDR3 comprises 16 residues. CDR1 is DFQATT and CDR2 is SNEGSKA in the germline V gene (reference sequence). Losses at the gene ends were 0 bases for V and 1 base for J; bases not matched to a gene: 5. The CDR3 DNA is TGCAGTGCTAGAGATTCCAGGGGGCTGGCCAAAAACATTCAGTACTTC. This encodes CSARDSRGLAKNIQYF.

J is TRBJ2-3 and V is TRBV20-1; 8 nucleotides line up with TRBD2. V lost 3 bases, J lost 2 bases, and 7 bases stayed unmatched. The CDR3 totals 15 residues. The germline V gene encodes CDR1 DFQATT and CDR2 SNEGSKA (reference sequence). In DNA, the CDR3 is TGCAGTGCTAGCCACGGGGGGGGCGCCACAGATACGCAGTATTTT. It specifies CSASHGGGATDTQYF.

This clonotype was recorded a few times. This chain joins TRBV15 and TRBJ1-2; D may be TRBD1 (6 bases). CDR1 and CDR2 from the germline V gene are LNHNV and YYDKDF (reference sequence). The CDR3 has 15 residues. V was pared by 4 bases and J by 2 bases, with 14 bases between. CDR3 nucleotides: TGTGCCACCAGCAAGGCAGGGGATAGGAACTATGGCTACACCTTC. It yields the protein CATSKAGDRNYGYTF.

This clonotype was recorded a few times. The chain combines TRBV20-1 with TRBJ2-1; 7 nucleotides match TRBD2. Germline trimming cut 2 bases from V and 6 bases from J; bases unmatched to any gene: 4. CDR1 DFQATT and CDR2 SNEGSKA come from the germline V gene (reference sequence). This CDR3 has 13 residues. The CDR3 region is CSARSGGFNEQFF. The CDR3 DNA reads TGCAGTGCTAGATCGGGGGGATTCAATGAGCAGTTCTTC.

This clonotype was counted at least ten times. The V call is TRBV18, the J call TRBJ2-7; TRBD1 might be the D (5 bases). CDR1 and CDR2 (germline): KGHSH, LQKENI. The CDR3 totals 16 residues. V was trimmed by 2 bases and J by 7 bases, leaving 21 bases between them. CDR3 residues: CASSPVPDTPLREQYF. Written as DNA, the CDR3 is TGTGCCAGCTCACCAGTGCCGGACACCCCTTTGAGGGAGCAGTACTTC.

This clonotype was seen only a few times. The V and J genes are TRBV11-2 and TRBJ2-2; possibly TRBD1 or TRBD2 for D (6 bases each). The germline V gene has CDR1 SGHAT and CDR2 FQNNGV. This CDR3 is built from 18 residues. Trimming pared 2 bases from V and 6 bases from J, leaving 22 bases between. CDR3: CASSLQLGAREKAGELFF. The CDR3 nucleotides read TGTGCCAGCAGCTTACAATTGGGGGCGCGGGAAAAGGCCGGGGAGCTGTTTTTT.

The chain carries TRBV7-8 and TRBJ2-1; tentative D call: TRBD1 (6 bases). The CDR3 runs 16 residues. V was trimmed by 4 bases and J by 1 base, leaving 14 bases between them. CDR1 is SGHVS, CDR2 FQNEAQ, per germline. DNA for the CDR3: TGTGCCAGCAGCTGGGGCCGAAGGGGGTCCTACAATGAGCAGTTCTTC. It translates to CASSWGRRGSYNEQFF.

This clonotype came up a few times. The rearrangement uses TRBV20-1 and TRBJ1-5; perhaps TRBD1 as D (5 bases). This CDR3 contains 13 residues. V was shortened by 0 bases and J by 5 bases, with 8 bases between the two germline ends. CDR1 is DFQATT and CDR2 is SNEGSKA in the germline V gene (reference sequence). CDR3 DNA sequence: TGCAGTGCTAGAGATCCCAGGGATCAGCCCCAGCATTTT. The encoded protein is CSARDPRDQPQHF.